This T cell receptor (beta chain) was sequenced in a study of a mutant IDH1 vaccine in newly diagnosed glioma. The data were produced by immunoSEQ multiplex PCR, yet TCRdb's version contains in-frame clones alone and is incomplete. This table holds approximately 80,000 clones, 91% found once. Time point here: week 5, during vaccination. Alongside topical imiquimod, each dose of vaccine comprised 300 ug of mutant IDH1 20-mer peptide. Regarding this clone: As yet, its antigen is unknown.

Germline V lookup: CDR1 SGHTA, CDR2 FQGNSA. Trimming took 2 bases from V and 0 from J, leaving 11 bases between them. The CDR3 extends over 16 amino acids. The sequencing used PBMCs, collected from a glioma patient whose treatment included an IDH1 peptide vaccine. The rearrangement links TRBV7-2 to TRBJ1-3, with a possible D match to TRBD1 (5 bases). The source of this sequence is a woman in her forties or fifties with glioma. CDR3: CASSLSWGGSGNTIYF. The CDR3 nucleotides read TGTGCCAGCAGCTTAAGTTGGGGGGGCTCTGGAAACACCATATATTTT.